This record concerns one T cell receptor beta chain sequence. The antigen is not known. These data come from a study of cytomegalovirus exposure and HLA in healthy donors. Study-level points and caveats: In an earlier analysis, in 620 or so donors, most V segments appeared productive either ~87% or ~30% of the time. In a later analysis, HLA-C alleles had the fewest associated TCRs, DRB1 alleles the most. Follow-up analysis later connected one missense variant in DCLRE1C with trimming of TCR beta V- and J-genes.

Trimming took 5 bases from V and 3 from J; bases not matched to a gene: 5. CDR3 size: 14 residues. Germline CDR1 reads LNHNV; CDR2 reads YYDKDF (reference sequence). Both 60 Vbeta primers and 13 Jbeta primers went into the PCR. As processed by the authors: Later, an analysis found approximately 80 million unique TCR beta chains, and 10 million to 11 million of these were shared. The assay was immunoSEQ multiplex PCR, and TCRdb's table has in-frame clones only and misses some. V, J and clone size are those of that table, while D and trimming were read from the DNA. Of 90,000 to 120,000 clones listed, around four fifths are singletons.

The chain uses TRBV15 and TRBJ2-5; TRBD2 matches at 8 bases. The clonotype was recovered from a woman aged 40 to 55 in good health and CMV-seronegative. Specimen: PBMCs. CDR3 coding DNA: TGTGCCACCAGCTCCCGGGGGGGCGAAGAGACCCAGTACTTC. It translates to CATSSRGGEETQYF.